This TCR beta chain derives from a study of beta chain features in type 1 diabetes. In the study overall: Healthy donors, compared against patients, showed similar age, gender and cell yields.

Trimming took 5 bases from V and 0 from J; bases not matched to a gene: 7. Germline lookup yields CDR1 SGHTA and CDR2 FQGNSA. The CDR3 runs 16 residues. This clone was picked up a small number of times. Antigen unknown. Expressed TCRB transcripts were sequenced, since all the RNA that had been isolated was reverse transcribed. About 3.6 million reads on average were seen across naive, central memory and regulatory T cell samples. The repertoire was sequenced with immunoSEQ multiplex PCR; TCRdb's copy has only in-frame clones and lacks some. The sample has 200,000 to 250,000 clones; 11% to 15% are singletons. Study-wide results and caveats: All four CD4+ subsets of Type 1 diabetes patients contained TCRB CDR3s that were moderately but significantly shorter.

CD4+ naive, central memory, regulatory and stem cell-like memory subsets were isolated by sorting on CD45RO/CCR7/CD25/CD127/CD95/CD27. The sequence was obtained from a man in his thirties or forties with type 1 diabetes. Sequencing was done on a sample of naive CD4+ T cells from blood. The chain has TRBV7-2 and TRBJ2-1; 7 bases are a match to TRBD1. The CDR3 DNA sequence: TGTGCCAGCAGCATAGGACAGGTCCTCTCCTACAATGAGCAGTTCTTC. Translating it yields CASSIGQVLSYNEQFF.